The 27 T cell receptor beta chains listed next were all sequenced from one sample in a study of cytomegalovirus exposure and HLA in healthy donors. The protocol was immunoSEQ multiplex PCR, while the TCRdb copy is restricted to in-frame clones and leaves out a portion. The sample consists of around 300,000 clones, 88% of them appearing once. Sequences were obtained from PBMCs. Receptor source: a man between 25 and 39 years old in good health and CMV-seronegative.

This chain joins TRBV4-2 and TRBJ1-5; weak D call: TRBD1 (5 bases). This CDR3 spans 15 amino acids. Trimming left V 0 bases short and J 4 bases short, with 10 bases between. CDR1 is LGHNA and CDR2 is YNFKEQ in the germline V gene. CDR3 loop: CASSQEGHRNQPQHF. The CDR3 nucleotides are TGTGCCAGCAGCCAAGAGGGGCACAGGAATCAGCCCCAGCATTTT.

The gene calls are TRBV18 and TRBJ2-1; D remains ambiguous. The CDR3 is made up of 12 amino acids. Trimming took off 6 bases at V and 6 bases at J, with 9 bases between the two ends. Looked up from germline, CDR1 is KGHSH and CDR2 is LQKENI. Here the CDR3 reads CASSPLFNEQFF. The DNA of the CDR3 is TGTGCCAGCTCCCCTCTGTTCAATGAGCAGTTCTTC.

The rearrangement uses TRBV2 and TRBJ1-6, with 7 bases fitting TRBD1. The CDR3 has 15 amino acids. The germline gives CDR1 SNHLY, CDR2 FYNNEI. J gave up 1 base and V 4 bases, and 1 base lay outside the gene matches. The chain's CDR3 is CASSGRGSYNSPLHF. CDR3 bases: TGTGCCAGCAGTGGCAGGGGGTCCTATAATTCACCCCTCCACTTT.

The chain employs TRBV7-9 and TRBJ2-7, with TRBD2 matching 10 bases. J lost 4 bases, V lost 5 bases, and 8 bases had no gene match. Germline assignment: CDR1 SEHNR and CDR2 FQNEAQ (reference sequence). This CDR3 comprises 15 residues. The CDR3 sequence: CASSQQLAGFYEQYF. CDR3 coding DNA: TGTGCCAGCAGCCAACAACTAGCGGGGTTTTACGAGCAGTACTTC.

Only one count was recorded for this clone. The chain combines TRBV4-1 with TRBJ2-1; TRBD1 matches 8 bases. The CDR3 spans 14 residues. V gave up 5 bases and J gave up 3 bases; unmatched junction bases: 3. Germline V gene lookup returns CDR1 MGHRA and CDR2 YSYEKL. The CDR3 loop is CASSKQGGYNEQFF. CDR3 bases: TGCGCCAGCAGCAAACAGGGGGGCTACAATGAGCAGTTCTTC.

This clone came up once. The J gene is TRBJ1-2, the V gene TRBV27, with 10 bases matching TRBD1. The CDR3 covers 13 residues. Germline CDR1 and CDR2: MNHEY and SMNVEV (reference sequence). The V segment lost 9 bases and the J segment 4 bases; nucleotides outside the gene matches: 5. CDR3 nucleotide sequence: TGTGCCAGTTGGACAGGGGGTACCTATGGCTACACCTTC. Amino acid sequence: CASWTGGTYGYTF.

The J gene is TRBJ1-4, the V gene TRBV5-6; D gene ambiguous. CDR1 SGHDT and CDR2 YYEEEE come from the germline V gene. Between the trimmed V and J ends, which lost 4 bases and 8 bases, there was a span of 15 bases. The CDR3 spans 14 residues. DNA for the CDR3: TGTGCCAGCAGCCGGAGGGCCTATACAGAAAAACTGTTTTTT. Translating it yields CASSRRAYTEKLFF.

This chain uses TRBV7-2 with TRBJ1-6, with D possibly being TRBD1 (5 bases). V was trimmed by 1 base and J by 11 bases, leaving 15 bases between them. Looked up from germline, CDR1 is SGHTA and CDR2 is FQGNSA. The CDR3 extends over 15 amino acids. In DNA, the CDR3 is TGTGCCAGCAGCTTAGAGGGATGGGGGGAACCACCCCTCCACTTT. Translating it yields CASSLEGWGEPPLHF. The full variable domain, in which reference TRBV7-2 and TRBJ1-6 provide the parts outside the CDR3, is GAGVSQSPSNKVTEKGKDVELRCDPISGHTALYWYRQSLGQGLEFLIYFQGNSAPDKSGLPSDRFSAERTGGSVSTLTIQRTQQEDSAVYLCASSLEGWGEPPLHFGNGTRLTVT.

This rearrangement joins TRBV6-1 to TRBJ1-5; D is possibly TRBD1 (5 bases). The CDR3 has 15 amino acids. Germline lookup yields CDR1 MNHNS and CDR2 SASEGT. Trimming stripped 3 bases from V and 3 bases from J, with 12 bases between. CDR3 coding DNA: TGTGCCAGCAGTGATCGGCAGGGAATCAATCAGCCCCAGCATTTT. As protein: CASSDRQGINQPQHF.

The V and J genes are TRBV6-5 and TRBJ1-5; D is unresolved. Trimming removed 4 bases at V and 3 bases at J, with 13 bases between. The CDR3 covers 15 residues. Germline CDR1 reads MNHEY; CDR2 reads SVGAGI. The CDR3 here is CASSFSYSNNQPQHF. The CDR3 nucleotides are TGTGCCAGCAGTTTTAGTTACTCAAACAATCAGCCCCAGCATTTT.

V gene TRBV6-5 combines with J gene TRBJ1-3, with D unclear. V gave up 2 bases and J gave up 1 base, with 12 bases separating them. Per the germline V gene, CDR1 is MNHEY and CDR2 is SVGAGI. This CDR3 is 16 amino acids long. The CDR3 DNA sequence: TGTGCCAGCAGTTACCAAGCGGGTATTTCTGGAAACACCATATATTTT. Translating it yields CASSYQAGISGNTIYF.

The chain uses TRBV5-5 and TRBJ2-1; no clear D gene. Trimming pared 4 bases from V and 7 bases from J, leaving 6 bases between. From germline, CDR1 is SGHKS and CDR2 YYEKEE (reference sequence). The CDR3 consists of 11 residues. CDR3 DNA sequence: TGTGCCAGCAGCGCGAGAAATGAGCAGTTCTTC. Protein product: CASSARNEQFF.

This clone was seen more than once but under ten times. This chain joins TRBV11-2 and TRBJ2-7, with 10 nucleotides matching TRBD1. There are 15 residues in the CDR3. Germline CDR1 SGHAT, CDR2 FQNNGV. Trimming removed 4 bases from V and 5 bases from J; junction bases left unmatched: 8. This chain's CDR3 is CASSSRQGAFNEQYF. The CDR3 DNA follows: TGTGCCAGCAGCTCACGACAGGGGGCGTTCAACGAGCAGTACTTC.

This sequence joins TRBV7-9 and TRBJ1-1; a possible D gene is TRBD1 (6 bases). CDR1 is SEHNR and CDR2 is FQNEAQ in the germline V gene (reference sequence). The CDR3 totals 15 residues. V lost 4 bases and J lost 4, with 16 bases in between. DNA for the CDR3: TGTGCCAGCAGCTCCCTCTTTCGGGGGGCCACTGAAGCTTTCTTT. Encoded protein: CASSSLFRGATEAFF.

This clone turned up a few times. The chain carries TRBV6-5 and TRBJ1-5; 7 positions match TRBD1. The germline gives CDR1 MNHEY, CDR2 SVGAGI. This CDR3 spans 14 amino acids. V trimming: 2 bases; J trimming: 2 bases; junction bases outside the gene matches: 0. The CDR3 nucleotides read TGTGCCAGCAGTTACGGACAGGGCAATCAGCCCCAGCATTTT. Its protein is CASSYGQGNQPQHF.

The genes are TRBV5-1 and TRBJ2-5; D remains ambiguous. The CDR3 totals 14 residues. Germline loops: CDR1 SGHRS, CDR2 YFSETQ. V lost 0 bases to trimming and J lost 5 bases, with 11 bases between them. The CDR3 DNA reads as TGCGCCAGCAGCTTGGTCCCCGGGTTGGAGACCCAGTACTTC. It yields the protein CASSLVPGLETQYF.

The CDR3 reads CASSFGTGGGNQPQHF. For the CDR3, the DNA is TGTGCCAGCAGTTTTGGGACAGGGGGTGGCAATCAGCCCCAGCATTTT. The chain employs TRBV6-5 and TRBJ1-5; 11 nucleotides line up with TRBD1. The CDR3 sequence is 16 residues long. J was trimmed by 2 bases and V by 4 bases; bases with no gene match: 4. CDR1 is MNHEY, CDR2 SVGAGI, per germline.

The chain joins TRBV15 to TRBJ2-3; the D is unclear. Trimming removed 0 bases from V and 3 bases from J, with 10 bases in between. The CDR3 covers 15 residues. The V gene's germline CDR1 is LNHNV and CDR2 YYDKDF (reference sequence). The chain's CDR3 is CATSRDTSGTDTQYF. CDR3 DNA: TGTGCCACCAGCAGAGATACCTCCGGGACAGATACGCAGTATTTT. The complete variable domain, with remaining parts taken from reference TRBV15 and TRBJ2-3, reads DAMVIQNPRYQVTQFGKPVTLSCSQTLNHNVMYWYQQKSSQAPKLLFHYYDKDFNNEADTPDNFQSRRPNTSFCFLDIRSPGLGDTAMYLCATSRDTSGTDTQYFGPGTRLTVL.

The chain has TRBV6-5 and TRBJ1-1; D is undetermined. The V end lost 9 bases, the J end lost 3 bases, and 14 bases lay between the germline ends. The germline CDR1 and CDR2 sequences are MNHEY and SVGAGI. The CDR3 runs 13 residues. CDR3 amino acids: CARRAAKDTEAFF. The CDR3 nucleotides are TGTGCCAGGCGAGCGGCCAAGGACACTGAAGCTTTCTTT.

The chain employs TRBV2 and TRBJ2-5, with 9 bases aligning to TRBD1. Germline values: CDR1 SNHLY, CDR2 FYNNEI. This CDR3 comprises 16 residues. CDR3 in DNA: TGTGCTCTTCGCCTGAAAAGGACAGGGGTCCAAGAGACCCAGTACTTC. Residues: CALRLKRTGVQETQYF.

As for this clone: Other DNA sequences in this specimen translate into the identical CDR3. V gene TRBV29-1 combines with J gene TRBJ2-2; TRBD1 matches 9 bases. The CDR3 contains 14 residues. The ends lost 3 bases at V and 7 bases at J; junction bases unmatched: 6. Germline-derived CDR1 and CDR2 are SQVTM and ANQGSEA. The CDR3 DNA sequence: TGCAGCGTTGAGACAGGGGGGCGGGGCGGGGAGCTGTTTTTT. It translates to CSVETGGRGGELFF.

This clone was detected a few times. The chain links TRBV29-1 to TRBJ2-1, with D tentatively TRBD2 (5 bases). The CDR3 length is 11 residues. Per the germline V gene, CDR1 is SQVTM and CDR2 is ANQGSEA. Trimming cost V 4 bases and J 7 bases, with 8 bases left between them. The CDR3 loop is CSVAPGNEQFF. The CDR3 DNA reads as TGCAGCGTTGCCCCGGGAAATGAGCAGTTCTTC.

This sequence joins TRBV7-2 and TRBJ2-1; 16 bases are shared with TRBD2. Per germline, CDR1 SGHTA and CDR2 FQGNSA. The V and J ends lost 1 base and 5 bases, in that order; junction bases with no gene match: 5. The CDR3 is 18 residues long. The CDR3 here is CASSLGPGTSGGDNEQFF. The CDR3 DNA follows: TGTGCCAGCAGCTTAGGGCCCGGGACTAGCGGGGGGGACAATGAGCAGTTCTTC. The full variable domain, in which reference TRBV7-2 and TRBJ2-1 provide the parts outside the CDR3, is GAGVSQSPSNKVTEKGKDVELRCDPISGHTALYWYRQSLGQGLEFLIYFQGNSAPDKSGLPSDRFSAERTGGSVSTLTIQRTQQEDSAVYLCASSLGPGTSGGDNEQFFGPGTRLTVL.

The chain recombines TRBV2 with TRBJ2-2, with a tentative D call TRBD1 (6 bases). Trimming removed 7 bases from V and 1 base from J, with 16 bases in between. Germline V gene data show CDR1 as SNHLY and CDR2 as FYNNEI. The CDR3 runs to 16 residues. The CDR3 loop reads CASTERETGNTGELFF. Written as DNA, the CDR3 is TGTGCCAGCACTGAGCGTGAGACAGGGAACACCGGGGAGCTGTTTTTT.

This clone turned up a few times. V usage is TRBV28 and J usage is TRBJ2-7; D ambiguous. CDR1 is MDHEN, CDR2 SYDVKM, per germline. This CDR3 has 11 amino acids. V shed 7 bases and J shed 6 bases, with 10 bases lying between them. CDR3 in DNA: TGTGCCAGCATGTCAGCGTTCGAGCAGTACTTC. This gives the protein CASMSAFEQYF.

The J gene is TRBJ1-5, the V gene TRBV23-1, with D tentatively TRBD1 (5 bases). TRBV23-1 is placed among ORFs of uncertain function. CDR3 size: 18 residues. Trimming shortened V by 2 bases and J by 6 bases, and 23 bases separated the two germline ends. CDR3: CASSQAVYQAQGGQPQHF. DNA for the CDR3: TGCGCCAGCAGTCAAGCCGTTTATCAGGCGCAGGGCGGTCAGCCCCAGCATTTT.

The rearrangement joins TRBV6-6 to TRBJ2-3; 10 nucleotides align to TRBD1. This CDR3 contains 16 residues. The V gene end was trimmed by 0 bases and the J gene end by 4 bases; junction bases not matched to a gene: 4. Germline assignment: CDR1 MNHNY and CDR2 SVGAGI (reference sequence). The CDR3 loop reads CASSYSGTGVADTQYF. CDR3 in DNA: TGTGCCAGCAGTTACTCAGGGACAGGGGTTGCAGATACGCAGTATTTT.